These 11 T cell receptor beta chains originate from one sample sequenced in a study of cytomegalovirus exposure and HLA in healthy donors (dated by TCRdb to 2015 to 2018). Library preparation employed the immunoSEQ multiplex PCR assay. A mixture of 60 forward primers for TCR Vbeta segments and 13 reverse primers for TCR Jbeta segments was used in the multiplex PCR. TCRdb retrieved this table from immuneACCESS and kept in-frame rearrangements only. Not all clones are present; in checked studies, unresolved V genes account for under half, and no reason is known for the remainder. Counted in this sample were more than 85,000 clones; 76% of them appeared once. About an eighth of the sample is in the top ten clones. The sample comprised PBMCs. Receptor source: a man aged 25-45 years in good health and CMV-seropositive.

The chain joins TRBV29-1 to TRBJ2-2; tentatively, D is TRBD2 (5 bases). Germline V CDR1 and CDR2: SQVTM, ANQGSEA. The CDR3 totals 12 residues. Trimming pared 6 bases from V and 5 bases from J, leaving 10 bases between. The CDR3 DNA sequence: TGCAGCGTGTCACTAGAAACCGGGGAGCTGTTTTTT. Residues: CSVSLETGELFF.

V and J are TRBV25-1 and TRBJ1-1; D remains ambiguous. The CDR3 covers 13 residues. V was pared by 4 bases and J by 0 bases, with 6 bases between. From germline, CDR1 is MGHDK and CDR2 SYGVNS. The CDR3 region has the DNA TGTGCCAGCAGTGGAAGAGTGAACACTGAAGCTTTCTTT. Encoded protein: CASSGRVNTEAFF.

The genes are TRBV9 and TRBJ2-3, with D possibly matching TRBD1 (6 bases). The CDR3 is 12 residues long. V lost 4 bases and J 8 bases, leaving 11 bases between the germline ends. Germline V gives CDR1 SGDLS, CDR2 YYNGEE. This CDR3 is CASSPGAATQYF. The CDR3 coding sequence is TGTGCCAGCAGCCCAGGGGCGGCTACGCAGTATTTT.

This chain links TRBV29-1 with TRBJ2-1; D is possibly TRBD2 (6 bases). This CDR3 comprises 13 residues. The germline gives CDR1 SQVTM, CDR2 ANQGSEA. The CDR3 here is CGYTGLLNNEQFF. The CDR3 bases are TGCGGTTATACGGGACTCCTTAACAATGAGCAGTTCTTC.

The chain carries TRBV18 and TRBJ2-5; TRBD2 might be the D (5 bases). The J call may be faulty, since TRBJ2-7 better matches the DNA end. The CDR3 covers 13 residues. Looked up from germline, CDR1 is KGHSH and CDR2 is LQKENI. CDR3 sequence (DNA): TGTGCCAGCTCACCACCGGGAGCCTACGAGCAGTACTTC. Translating gives CASSPPGAYEQYF.

The chain couples TRBV5-8 to TRBJ1-2; the D is unclear. The CDR3 spans 13 residues. From germline, CDR1 is SGHTS and CDR2 YDEGEE. V was cut by 7 bases and J by 1 base, with 11 bases left in between. In nucleotides, the CDR3 is TGTGCCAGCGCCGCGGGAGTTAACTATGGCTACACCTTC. Its protein is CASAAGVNYGYTF.

This rearrangement joins TRBV5-6 to TRBJ2-7, with 10 bases lining up with TRBD1. Trimming took 1 base from V and 4 from J; bases not matched to a gene: 8. The germline gives CDR1 SGHDT, CDR2 YYEEEE. This CDR3 contains 16 residues. In DNA form, the CDR3 reads TGTGCCAGCAGCTTGTCAATGGGACAGGGGATTTACGAGCAGTACTTC. It specifies CASSLSMGQGIYEQYF.

The chain joins TRBV18 to TRBJ2-7; the match to TRBD2 covers 8 bases. There are 16 residues in the CDR3. Germline trimming cut 6 bases from V and 2 bases from J; bases unmatched to any gene: 12. Germline values: CDR1 KGHSH, CDR2 LQKENI. CDR3 sequence: CASSPTGGADPYEQYF. The CDR3 DNA is TGTGCCAGCTCGCCGACCGGGGGGGCGGACCCCTACGAGCAGTACTTC.

The chain employs TRBV9 and TRBJ2-1; 8 bases match TRBD2. There are 15 residues in the CDR3. With V trimmed by 2 bases and J by 6 bases, 7 bases remained unmatched. Germline-derived CDR1 and CDR2 are SGDLS and YYNGEE. CDR3 nucleotide sequence: TGTGCCAGCAGCGTTGTGGGGACTAGTTTCAATGAGCAGTTCTTC. It specifies CASSVVGTSFNEQFF.

This clone has just one count. This chain connects TRBV7-6 to TRBJ1-4, with D perhaps TRBD1 (5 bases). This CDR3 spans 16 amino acids. Trimming pared 5 bases from V and 10 bases from J, leaving 23 bases between. The germline gives CDR1 SGHVS, CDR2 FNYEAQ. CDR3 residues: CASSLLVAGVVAKLFF. The CDR3 coding sequence is TGTGCCAGCAGCCTCCTAGTGGCGGGGGTGGTAGCAAAACTGTTTTTT.

This sequence joins TRBV11-2 and TRBJ1-1, with D possibly TRBD1 on 5 matching bases. V gave up 1 base and J gave up 7 bases, with 7 bases separating them. The length of the CDR3 is 12 residues. CDR1 and CDR2 (germline): SGHAT, FQNNGV. CDR3 DNA: TGTGCCAGCAGCTTAGGGCAGGGTGAAGCTTTCTTT. Translation gives CASSLGQGEAFF.